Presented here are 7 T cell receptor beta chains from one specimen sequenced in a study of beta chain features in type 1 diabetes. Expressed TCRB transcripts were sequenced because the entire RNA isolate underwent reverse transcription. TCRdb keeps only in-frame clones here, not all; method: immunoSEQ multiplex PCR. There are approximately 150,000 clones in the sample; about 9.4% occur only once, and less than 1.5% lies in the top ten. Material for sequencing was naive CD4+ T cells from blood. These receptors were taken from a man aged 18 to 35 in good health.

The genes are TRBV7-2 and TRBJ2-7, with TRBD1 matching over 9 bases. The J segment lost 1 base and the V segment lost 4 bases, leaving 2 bases of the junction unmatched. The CDR3 loop spans 14 amino acids. Germline V gene lookup returns CDR1 SGHTA and CDR2 FQGNSA. Written as DNA, the CDR3 is TGTGCCAGCAGCTCGGACAGGGGTTCCTACGAGCAGTACTTC. Translating it yields CASSSDRGSYEQYF.

Only a few counts were recorded for this clone. The V call is TRBV7-2, the J call TRBJ2-1, with 9 bases lining up with TRBD1. V gave up 7 bases and J gave up 3 bases; unmatched junction bases: 7. The CDR3 contains 15 residues. CDR1 is SGHTA and CDR2 is FQGNSA in the germline V gene. The chain's CDR3 is CASTLQGAVYNEQFF. CDR3 coding DNA: TGTGCCAGCACCCTACAGGGGGCGGTCTACAATGAGCAGTTCTTC.

In DNA form, the CDR3 reads TGCAGCGTTGGCTATTGGCTAGCGGAAAAAGAGACCCAGTACTTC. It encodes CSVGYWLAEKETQYF. This rearrangement joins TRBV29-1 to TRBJ2-5; 7 nucleotides line up with TRBD2. The CDR3 length is 15 residues. The germline V gene has CDR1 SQVTM and CDR2 ANQGSEA. V lost 4 bases, J lost 3 bases, and 11 bases stayed unmatched.

This clone appeared many times. The gene calls are TRBV5-4 and TRBJ2-5; D may be TRBD2 (5 bases). Trimming took off 1 base at V and 5 bases at J, with 15 bases between the two ends. There are 15 residues in the CDR3. CDR1 and CDR2 from the germline V gene are SGHNT and YYREEE (reference sequence). The CDR3 bases are TGTGCCAGCAGCTTGAAGCGGCAGTGGGTTGAGACCCAGTACTTC. Translation gives CASSLKRQWVETQYF.

The chain carries TRBV14 and TRBJ2-7, with a tentative D call TRBD1 (5 bases). Trimming removed 4 bases from V and 6 bases from J, with 13 bases in between. The CDR3 runs 13 residues. Per the germline V gene, CDR1 is SGHDN and CDR2 is FVKESK. The CDR3 nucleotides read TGTGCCAGCAGCCCGGACATTTTCCTCGAGCAGTACTTC. This encodes CASSPDIFLEQYF. Looking up the rest from reference TRBV14 and TRBJ2-7 gives the full variable domain: EAGVTQFPSHSVIEKGQTVTLRCDPISGHDNLYWYRRVMGKEIKFLLHFVKESKQDESGMPNNRFLAERTGGTYSTLKVQPAELEDSGVYFCASSPDIFLEQYFGPGTRLTVT.

The chain combines TRBV7-9 with TRBJ1-6; the match to TRBD1 covers 11 bases. Losses at the gene ends were 5 bases for V and 8 bases for J; bases not matched to a gene: 5. The CDR3 is 15 amino acids. In germline, CDR1 is SEHNR, CDR2 FQNEAQ (reference sequence). CDR3 region: CASSGQGAGDSPLHF. The CDR3 nucleotides read TGTGCCAGCAGCGGACAGGGGGCAGGGGATTCACCCCTCCACTTT. Full variable domain (outside the CDR3, taken from reference TRBV7-9 and TRBJ1-6): DTGVSQNPRHKITKRGQNVTFRCDPISEHNRLYWYRQTLGQGPEFLTYFQNEAQLEKSRLLSDRFSAERPKGSFSTLEIQRTEQGDSAMYLCASSGQGAGDSPLHFGNGTRLTVT.

The chain uses TRBV11-2 and TRBJ1-1, with D perhaps matching TRBD1 (5 bases). Trimming pared 3 bases from V and 13 bases from J, leaving 18 bases between. The CDR3 is made up of 13 amino acids. Germline V gives CDR1 SGHAT, CDR2 FQNNGV. CDR3 sequence reads: CASSFERAQGVFF. In DNA, the CDR3 is TGTGCCAGCAGCTTTGAAAGGGCCCAGGGCGTTTTCTTT.